This T cell receptor (beta chain) was documented in a study of T cells after yellow fever vaccination. General study results and limits: A secondary response was less intense yet reached its peak sooner, at day 5 versus 15. Clones from primary vaccination mostly reappeared after the booster (96% CD4, just over 85% CD8).

The CDR3 has 13 residues. The junction had 8 bases not matched to a gene; V was cut back by 5 bases and J by 8 bases. CDR1 and CDR2 (germline): MNHNS, SASEGT. This clonotype was recorded at least ten times. Its matching antigen is unknown. TCRdb processed the 5' RACE reads anew with MiXCR; each CDR3 protein has one entry. The table lists about 130,000 distinct CDR3 sequences, under 8.5% of them singletons. This receptor was identified in a man between 18 and 29 years old who received the YFV17D yellow fever vaccine. Material: CD4+ T cells sorted from PBMCs, obtained around 10 days after the first yellow fever vaccination. The chain is built from TRBV6-1 and TRBJ1-2; TRBD1 agrees at 7 bases. In nucleotides, the CDR3 is TGTGCCAGCAGTCCCCGACAGGGCCGGGGCTACACCTTC. Its translation is CASSPRQGRGYTF.